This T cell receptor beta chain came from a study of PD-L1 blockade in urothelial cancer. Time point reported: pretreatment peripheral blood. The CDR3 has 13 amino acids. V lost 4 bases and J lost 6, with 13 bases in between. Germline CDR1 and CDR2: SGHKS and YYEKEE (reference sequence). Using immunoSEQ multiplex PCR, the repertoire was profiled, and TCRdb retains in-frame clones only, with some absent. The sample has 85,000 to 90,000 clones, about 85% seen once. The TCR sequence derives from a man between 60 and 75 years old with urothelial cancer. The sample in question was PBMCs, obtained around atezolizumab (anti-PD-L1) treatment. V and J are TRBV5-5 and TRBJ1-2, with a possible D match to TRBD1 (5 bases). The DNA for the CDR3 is TGTGCCAGCAGCCGACCAGGGTACGATGGCTACACCTTC. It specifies CASSRPGYDGYTF. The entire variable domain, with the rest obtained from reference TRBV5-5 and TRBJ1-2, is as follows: DAGVTQSPTHLIKTRGQQVTLRCSPISGHKSVSWYQQVLGQGPQFIFQYYEKEERGRGNFPDRFSARQFPNYSSELNVNALLLGDSALYLCASSRPGYDGYTFGSGTRLTVV.